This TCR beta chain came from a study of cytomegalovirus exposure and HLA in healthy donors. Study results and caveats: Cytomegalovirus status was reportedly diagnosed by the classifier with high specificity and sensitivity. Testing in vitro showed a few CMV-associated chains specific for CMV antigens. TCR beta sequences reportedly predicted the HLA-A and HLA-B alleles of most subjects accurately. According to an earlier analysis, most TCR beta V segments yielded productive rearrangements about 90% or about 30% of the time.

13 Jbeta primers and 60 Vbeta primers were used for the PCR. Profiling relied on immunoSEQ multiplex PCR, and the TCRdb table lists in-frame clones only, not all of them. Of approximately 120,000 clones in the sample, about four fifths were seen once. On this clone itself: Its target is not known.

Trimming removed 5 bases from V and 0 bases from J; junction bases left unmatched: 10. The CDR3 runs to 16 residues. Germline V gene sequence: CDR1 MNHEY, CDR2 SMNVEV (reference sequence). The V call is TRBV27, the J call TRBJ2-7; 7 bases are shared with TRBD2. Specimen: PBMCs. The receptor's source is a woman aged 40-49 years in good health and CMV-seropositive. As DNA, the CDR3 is TGTGCCAGCAGTGAGGGACTACCGATGAGCTCCTACGAGCAGTACTTC. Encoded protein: CASSEGLPMSSYEQYF.